Below are 7 T cell receptor beta chains sequenced from a single sample in a study of metastatic and nonmetastatic thyroid tumors. Nobody among the patients had been given any treatment before thyroid surgery. TCRdb recomputed clones from the PCR reads via MiXCR. The sample lists over 9,000 clones; under 30% were seen once. Sequenced input: tumor tissue. These receptors came from a female donor with papillary thyroid cancer or a benign thyroid nodule (not recorded which). Some clones in this sample may be carry-over from other donors' samples.

This clone was counted only a few times. This chain uses TRBV27 with TRBJ2-2; possible D gene TRBD1, 5 bases. The CDR3 runs to 14 residues. Deletions cut 3 bases from V and 3 bases from J, with 8 bases between. The germline V gene has CDR1 MNHEY and CDR2 SMNVEV (reference sequence). This chain's CDR3 is CASSFAQDTGELFF. In nucleotides, the CDR3 is TGTGCCAGCAGTTTCGCACAGGACACCGGGGAGCTGTTTTTT.

The V and J genes are TRBV12-3 or TRBV12-4 and TRBJ2-2; perhaps D is TRBD1 or TRBD2 (5 bases each). V gave up 3 bases and J gave up 6 bases, with 14 bases separating them. This CDR3 has 15 residues. The CDR3 DNA follows: TGTGCCAGCAGTTTCATCGGGAAAGGGGCCGGGGAGCTGTTTTTT. This codes for CASSFIGKGAGELFF.

In its sample, this clone ranks as medium-sized. J is TRBJ2-6 and V is TRBV12-3 or TRBV12-4; weak D call: TRBD1 (6 bases). Trimming pared 5 bases from V and 0 bases from J, leaving 17 bases between. This CDR3 is built from 18 residues. The CDR3 DNA is TGTGCCAGCAGTGTCCGGTGGGGGCTAGACTCTGGGGCCAACGTCCTGACTTTC. Translating gives CASSVRWGLDSGANVLTF.

This clone was seen a handful of times. The CDR3 protein is CASSSGTGTKSTDTQYF. The CDR3 DNA is TGCGCCAGCAGCTCCGGAACGGGGACTAAGAGTACAGATACGCAGTATTTT. V and J are TRBV5-1 and TRBJ2-3; TRBD2 agrees at 7 bases. The CDR3 sequence is 17 residues long. From germline, CDR1 is SGHRS and CDR2 YFSETQ. The V gene end was trimmed by 3 bases and the J gene end by 3 bases; junction bases not matched to a gene: 13. The variable domain in full, with the rest retrieved from reference TRBV5-1 and TRBJ2-3, is KAGVTQTPRYLIKTRGQQVTLSCSPISGHRSVSWYQQTPGQGLQFLFEYFSETQRNKGNFPGRFSGRQFSNSRSEMNVSTLELGDSALYLCASSSGTGTKSTDTQYFGPGTRLTVL.

This clone is medium-sized (0.01 to 0.1%). This chain links TRBV15 with TRBJ1-1, with TRBD1 as a possible D gene (5 bases). There are 13 residues in the CDR3. Trimming removed 0 bases from V and 6 bases from J, with 8 bases in between. CDR1 is LNHNV, CDR2 YYDKDF, per germline (reference sequence). CDR3 sequence (DNA): TGTGCCACCAGCAGAGAGGGAGGGGCTGAAGCTTTCTTT. The encoded protein is CATSREGGAEAFF.

At least ten counts were recorded for this clone. CDR3 DNA sequence: TGTGCCAGCAGCCCGGAAGGACAGGGCGGCTACACCTTC. This encodes CASSPEGQGGYTF. V is TRBV9 and J is TRBJ1-2, with TRBD1 matching over 8 bases. V lost 4 bases, J lost 8 bases, and 7 bases stayed unmatched. The CDR3 extends over 13 amino acids. Germline V gives CDR1 SGDLS, CDR2 YYNGEE.

The DNA for the CDR3 is TGTGCCAGCAGTTTAGCGGGAGGTCCAGATACGCAGTATTTT. Translation gives CASSLAGGPDTQYF. This chain links TRBV27 with TRBJ2-3, with 8 nucleotides matching TRBD2. The V and J ends lost 2 bases and 4 bases, in that order; junction bases with no gene match: 2. Germline lookup yields CDR1 MNHEY and CDR2 SMNVEV (reference sequence). The CDR3 has 14 residues.